This T cell receptor (beta chain) was obtained from a study of blood T cell repertoires in COVID-19. The overall study: T cells, B-cell-depleted T cells, or PBMCs provided the cDNA or gDNA that served as material.

Original processing methods: It was from reference gene primer amplification that nucleated cell counts were estimated. Measured with immunoSEQ multiplex PCR; TCRdb has only the in-frame clones, and not every one. Clone size and V and J calls were adopted from that table, with D and trimming inferred from the DNA. The data show about 160,000 clones, roughly 87% seen once. This CDR3 is built from 16 residues. Trimming removed 5 bases from V and 0 bases from J, with 14 bases in between. The germline V gene encodes CDR1 SGHAT and CDR2 FQNNGV. The sequence was obtained from a woman aged 60-70 years who had recovered from COVID-19. Sequencing was done on a sample of peripheral blood. The rearrangement joins TRBV11-2 to TRBJ1-3; no clear D gene. CDR3 coding DNA: TGTGCCAGCAGCCGTACTGGACTGACCTCTGGAAACACCATATATTTT. Amino acids: CASSRTGLTSGNTIYF.